The entry below gives a single TCR beta chain sequence along with its context. The CDR3 covers 17 residues. The V end was cut by 6 bases, the J end by 6 bases, with 23 bases between. CDR1 and CDR2 from the germline V gene are LNHDA and SQIVND (reference sequence). The sample originates from a study of T cell changes during pregnancy in multiple sclerosis. Some clones are missing from TCRdb's copy, which holds only in-frame ones; the method was immunoSEQ multiplex PCR. The sample holds 40,000 to 55,000 clones, about 92% seen once. Sample: CD4+ T cells from peripheral blood mononuclear cells, taken before pregnancy. The J gene is TRBJ1-4, the V gene TRBV19; D is perhaps TRBD1 (5 bases). This TCR derives from a female donor with multiple sclerosis, enrolled in a pregnancy study. The CDR3 spells CASRPPLGRGQDEKLFF. The CDR3 DNA reads TGTGCCAGTAGACCCCCCCTCGGGAGGGGCCAGGATGAAAAACTGTTTTTT.